The 27 T cell receptor beta chains reported below all come from one sample, sequenced in a study of CD8+ T cells in alopecia areata. Extracted RNA was reverse transcribed, and the resulting cDNA served as sequencing template. Profiled with immunoSEQ multiplex PCR; TCRdb holds only in-frame clones, not every one. The sample yields roughly 150,000 clones, about 60% seen once. The starting material was CD4+ T cells sorted from blood, obtained at week 0. The receptors shown here come from a human donor with alopecia areata.

This chain's CDR3 is CASSGAGTGQPQHF. The CDR3, as DNA: TGTGCCAGCAGTGGGGCAGGGACCGGTCAGCCCCAGCATTTT. The V gene is TRBV25-1, the J gene TRBJ1-5, with D perhaps matching TRBD1 (5 bases). Trimming took 4 bases from V and 6 from J, leaving 13 bases between them. In germline, CDR1 is MGHDK, CDR2 SYGVNS. This CDR3 has 14 residues.

The CDR3 spells CASSLAGKGEQYF. CDR3 sequence (DNA): TGTGCCAGCAGCTTAGCGGGCAAGGGGGAGCAGTACTTC. This rearrangement joins TRBV7-2 to TRBJ2-7; perhaps TRBD1 as D (5 bases). This CDR3 has 13 amino acids. Trimming shortened V by 0 bases and J by 7 bases, and 10 bases separated the two germline ends. The germline V gene encodes CDR1 SGHTA and CDR2 FQGNSA. The complete variable domain, with remaining parts taken from reference TRBV7-2 and TRBJ2-7, reads GAGVSQSPSNKVTEKGKDVELRCDPISGHTALYWYRQSLGQGLEFLIYFQGNSAPDKSGLPSDRFSAERTGGSVSTLTIQRTQQEDSAVYLCASSLAGKGEQYFGPGTRLTVT.

This chain links TRBV30 with TRBJ2-5; tentatively, D is TRBD1 or TRBD2 (6 bases each). The CDR3 runs to 13 residues. The V end was cut by 5 bases, the J end by 1 base, with 11 bases between. Germline-derived CDR1 and CDR2 are GTSNPN and SVGIG (reference sequence). The CDR3 DNA reads TGTGCCTGGGCGAGGGGGGCCCAAGAGACCCAGTACTTC. It yields the protein CAWARGAQETQYF.

J is TRBJ2-7 and V is TRBV29-1, with D possibly being TRBD1 (5 bases). The CDR3 is made up of 12 amino acids. CDR1 SQVTM and CDR2 ANQGSEA come from the germline V gene. The ends were cut back, 3 bases at V and 4 bases at J, with 10 bases in the middle. CDR3 region: CSVDPAGYEQYF. CDR3 bases: TGCAGCGTTGACCCAGCAGGGTACGAGCAGTACTTC.

The V call is TRBV5-1, the J call TRBJ2-7, with D perhaps being TRBD1 or TRBD2 (5 bases each). Germline loops: CDR1 SGHRS, CDR2 YFSETQ. The ends were cut back, 4 bases at V and 0 bases at J, with 14 bases in the middle. The CDR3 is 15 amino acids. The DNA for the CDR3 is TGCGCCAGCAGCCTTGCGTGGGGGAGCTCCTACGAGCAGTACTTC. As protein: CASSLAWGSSYEQYF. The full variable domain, with the rest looked up from reference TRBV5-1 and TRBJ2-7, is KAGVTQTPRYLIKTRGQQVTLSCSPISGHRSVSWYQQTPGQGLQFLFEYFSETQRNKGNFPGRFSGRQFSNSRSEMNVSTLELGDSALYLCASSLAWGSSYEQYFGPGTRLTVT.

The rearrangement links TRBV7-2 to TRBJ1-5; D is unresolved. The germline CDR1 and CDR2 sequences are SGHTA and FQGNSA. The CDR3 runs to 14 residues. The V end was cut by 5 bases, the J end by 3 bases, with 11 bases between. The DNA for the CDR3 is TGTGCCAGCAGCCCCCGGGCATCCAATCAGCCCCAGCATTTT. It translates to CASSPRASNQPQHF.

The chain recombines TRBV30 with TRBJ1-4; D uncertain. With 0 bases removed from V and 8 bases from J, the gap between germline ends came to 10 bases. CDR1 and CDR2 from the germline V gene are GTSNPN and SVGIG (reference sequence). This CDR3 comprises 13 residues. The CDR3, as DNA: TGTGCCTGGAGTGTGCAGGAAGGGGAAAAACTGTTTTTT. The encoded protein is CAWSVQEGEKLFF. The full variable domain, its missing parts supplied by reference TRBV30 and TRBJ1-4, is SQTIHQWPATLVQPVGSPLSLECTVEGTSNPNLYWYRQAAGRGLQLLFYSVGIGQISSEVPQNLSASRPQDRQFILSSKKLLLSDSGFYLCAWSVQEGEKLFFGSGTQLSVL.

This clone was picked up a small number of times. This chain uses TRBV30 with TRBJ2-7, with 7 bases identical to TRBD2. Germline CDR1 GTSNPN, CDR2 SVGIG (reference sequence). Trimming cost V 2 bases and J 6 bases; bases outside gene matches: 10. This CDR3 is built from 14 residues. This CDR3 reads CAWSLGIAGSEQYF. CDR3 nucleotides: TGTGCCTGGAGTCTCGGGATAGCGGGCTCCGAGCAGTACTTC.

A remark on this clone: Compared with germline, one end of the junction differs, possibly owing to a read error. The sample contains more than one DNA sequence encoding this CDR3. The chain carries TRBV7-7 and TRBJ2-2; perhaps TRBD1 as D (6 bases). This CDR3 comprises 15 residues. Germline CDR1 is SSHAT and CDR2 is FNYEAQ (reference sequence). The CDR3 nucleotides read TGTGCTAGCAGCTCCGGGACACCAAACACCGGGGAGCTGTTTTTT. Translated: CASSSGTPNTGELFF.

The chain couples TRBV30 to TRBJ1-4, with a weak D call TRBD1 (6 bases). CDR3 length equals 14 residues. In germline, CDR1 is GTSNPN, CDR2 SVGIG (reference sequence). Trimming pared 5 bases from V and 7 bases from J, leaving 17 bases between. The CDR3 DNA reads as TGTGCCTGGGCAACACAGGGACTTACTGAAAAACTGTTTTTT. Its protein is CAWATQGLTEKLFF.

About this clone itself: The sample carries other DNA sequences with the same CDR3. The rearrangement uses TRBV2 and TRBJ2-5; D not certain. The CDR3 length is 10 residues. V was cut by 5 bases and J by 5 bases, with 3 bases left in between. From germline, CDR1 is SNHLY and CDR2 FYNNEI. The CDR3 loop reads CASSRETQYF. The CDR3, as DNA: TGTGCCAGCAGTCGCGAGACCCAGTACTTC. The whole variable domain, remainder taken from reference TRBV2 and TRBJ2-5, is EPEVTQTPSHQVTQMGQEVILRCVPISNHLYFYWYRQILGQKVEFLVSFYNNEISEKSEIFDDQFSVERPDGSNFTLKIRSTKLEDSAMYFCASSRETQYFGPGTRLLVL.

V gene TRBV28 combines with J gene TRBJ1-5; no clear D gene. The V end lost 5 bases, the J end lost 4 bases, and 6 bases lay between the germline ends. The CDR3 spans 12 residues. Germline V gene sequence: CDR1 MDHEN, CDR2 SYDVKM. CDR3 loop: CASSGGNQPQHF. CDR3 nucleotides: TGTGCCAGCAGTGGTGGGAATCAGCCCCAGCATTTT.

V gene TRBV27 combines with J gene TRBJ2-3, with no clear D. This CDR3 has 14 amino acids. Germline V gene sequence: CDR1 MNHEY, CDR2 SMNVEV (reference sequence). V was shortened by 4 bases and J by 3 bases, with 11 bases between the two germline ends. Written as DNA, the CDR3 is TGTGCCAGCAGTTCTGTCGGATTAACAGATACGCAGTATTTT. As protein: CASSSVGLTDTQYF.

As DNA, the CDR3 is TGCGCCAGCAGCTTGACCGGGACAGGGGATTCACCCCTCCACTTT. It is translated as CASSLTGTGDSPLHF. The rearrangement joins TRBV5-1 to TRBJ1-6; 10 positions agree with TRBD1. V gave up 1 base and J gave up 8 bases; unmatched junction bases: 3. There are 15 residues in the CDR3. Germline V lookup: CDR1 SGHRS, CDR2 YFSETQ.

This clone was counted between two and nine times. This chain connects TRBV29-1 to TRBJ1-4, with 7 bases that match TRBD1. The germline CDR1 and CDR2 sequences are SQVTM and ANQGSEA. The CDR3 covers 12 residues. CDR3 region: CTVRQGDEKLFF. CDR3 bases: TGCACCGTCCGTCAGGGGGATGAAAAACTGTTTTTT.

J is TRBJ2-3 and V is TRBV7-3, with 14 bases that match TRBD2. V lost 5 bases and J lost 4; bases outside the gene matches: 8. The germline V gene has CDR1 SGHTA and CDR2 FQGTGA. There are 17 residues in the CDR3. The CDR3 loop reads CASSPGLAGVLADTQYF. The CDR3 DNA follows: TGTGCCAGCAGCCCGGGACTAGCGGGGGTACTGGCAGATACGCAGTATTTT.

This clone was picked up one time. The J gene is TRBJ2-3, the V gene TRBV4-1; 9 nucleotides line up with TRBD2. Trimming removed 1 base from V and 2 bases from J; junction bases left unmatched: 4. In germline, CDR1 is MGHRA, CDR2 YSYEKL. The CDR3 contains 16 residues. The CDR3 DNA reads TGCGCCAGCAGCCAAGGGGCGGGGGGGTCCACAGATACGCAGTATTTT. This encodes CASSQGAGGSTDTQYF.

V gene TRBV27 combines with J gene TRBJ1-1; 7 positions agree with TRBD1. The germline V gene has CDR1 MNHEY and CDR2 SMNVEV (reference sequence). J was trimmed by 0 bases and V by 5 bases; bases with no gene match: 3. CDR3 length: 14 amino acids. CDR3 DNA: TGTGCCAGCAGTCTGACAGGGATGAACACTGAAGCTTTCTTT. As protein: CASSLTGMNTEAFF.

This clone was counted once. The chain carries TRBV4-3 and TRBJ2-5; TRBD1 matches 10 bases. The CDR3 totals 16 residues. Trimming at V came to 0 bases and at J to 3 bases, leaving 4 bases not matched to a gene. CDR1 is LGHNA and CDR2 is YSLEER in the germline V gene. The CDR3 DNA follows: TGCGCCAGCAGCCAAGATCTGGGGACAGGGGAAGAGACCCAGTACTTC. It is translated as CASSQDLGTGEETQYF.

The rearrangement joins TRBV29-1 to TRBJ1-1; a possible D gene is TRBD1 (6 bases). This CDR3 has 13 amino acids. Per the germline V gene, CDR1 is SQVTM and CDR2 is ANQGSEA. V lost 7 bases and J lost 3, with 15 bases in between. The CDR3 DNA follows: TGCAGCGGCGCGAGGGGGATGGACACTGAAGCTTTCTTT. This sequence encodes CSGARGMDTEAFF. Looking up the rest from reference TRBV29-1 and TRBJ1-1 gives the full variable domain: SAVISQKPSRDICQRGTSLTIQCQVDSQVTMMFWYRQQPGQSLTLIATANQGSEATYESGFVIDKFPISRPNLTFSTLTVSNMSPEDSSIYLCSGARGMDTEAFFGQGTRLTVV.

The J gene is TRBJ2-7, the V gene TRBV7-2; D tentatively reads TRBD1 or TRBD2 (6 bases each). This CDR3 has 16 residues. CDR1 and CDR2 from the germline V gene are SGHTA and FQGNSA. Trimming took 1 base from V and 0 from J, leaving 13 bases between them. In DNA form, the CDR3 reads TGTGCCAGCAGCTTAGGGGGCAGGGGACTCTCCTACGAGCAGTACTTC. Translating gives CASSLGGRGLSYEQYF.

V gene TRBV29-1 combines with J gene TRBJ1-1, with 7 bases that match TRBD1. V gave up 7 bases and J gave up 1 base; unmatched junction bases: 6. Per the germline V gene, CDR1 is SQVTM and CDR2 is ANQGSEA. The CDR3 covers 13 residues. The CDR3 DNA reads TGCAGCGCCCGCCGGGACAGGAACACTGAAGCTTTCTTT. Its protein is CSARRDRNTEAFF.

The sample holds many counts of this clone. The V and J genes are TRBV10-1 and TRBJ2-5, with a weak D call TRBD2 (5 bases). There are 16 residues in the CDR3. In germline, CDR1 is WNHNN, CDR2 SYGVQD (reference sequence). Trimming left V 0 bases short and J 2 bases short, with 13 bases between. Written as DNA, the CDR3 is TGCGCCAGCAGTGAGTCGAACCAGCCGGGACAAGAGACCCAGTACTTC. This codes for CASSESNQPGQETQYF.

The chain has TRBV29-1 and TRBJ2-1; the match to TRBD2 covers 11 bases. V gave up 6 bases and J gave up 7 bases; unmatched junction bases: 5. Germline V gives CDR1 SQVTM, CDR2 ANQGSEA. This CDR3 region has 13 residues. The CDR3 coding sequence is TGCAGCGTGGGACTAGCGGAAAGGAATGAGCAGTTCTTC. This sequence encodes CSVGLAERNEQFF.

This clone has more than one count but fewer than ten. The chain carries TRBV29-1 and TRBJ2-7; D tentatively fits TRBD1 or TRBD2 (6 bases each). The V end was cut by 3 bases, the J end by 5 bases, with 11 bases between. Germline V gene data show CDR1 as SQVTM and CDR2 as ANQGSEA. This CDR3 has 12 amino acids. The CDR3 sequence is CSVDRGGNEQYF. The CDR3 DNA follows: TGCAGCGTTGACAGGGGAGGTAACGAGCAGTACTTC.

The chain carries TRBV7-2 and TRBJ1-2; D possibly corresponds to TRBD1 (6 bases). Germline-derived CDR1 and CDR2 are SGHTA and FQGNSA. CDR3 length: 14 amino acids. Trimming cost V 5 bases and J 4 bases, with 14 bases left between them. Written as DNA, the CDR3 is TGTGCCAGCAGCACAGACAGGACACGCTATGGCTACACCTTC. Amino acid sequence: CASSTDRTRYGYTF.

V is TRBV10-3 and J is TRBJ1-2; no firm D call. Germline loops: CDR1 ENHRY, CDR2 SYGVKD. Trimming took 6 bases from V and 0 from J, leaving 14 bases between them. CDR3 length equals 15 residues. CDR3 residues: CAIRSTDGANYGYTF. The CDR3, as DNA: TGTGCCATCAGGTCAACGGACGGAGCTAACTATGGCTACACCTTC.